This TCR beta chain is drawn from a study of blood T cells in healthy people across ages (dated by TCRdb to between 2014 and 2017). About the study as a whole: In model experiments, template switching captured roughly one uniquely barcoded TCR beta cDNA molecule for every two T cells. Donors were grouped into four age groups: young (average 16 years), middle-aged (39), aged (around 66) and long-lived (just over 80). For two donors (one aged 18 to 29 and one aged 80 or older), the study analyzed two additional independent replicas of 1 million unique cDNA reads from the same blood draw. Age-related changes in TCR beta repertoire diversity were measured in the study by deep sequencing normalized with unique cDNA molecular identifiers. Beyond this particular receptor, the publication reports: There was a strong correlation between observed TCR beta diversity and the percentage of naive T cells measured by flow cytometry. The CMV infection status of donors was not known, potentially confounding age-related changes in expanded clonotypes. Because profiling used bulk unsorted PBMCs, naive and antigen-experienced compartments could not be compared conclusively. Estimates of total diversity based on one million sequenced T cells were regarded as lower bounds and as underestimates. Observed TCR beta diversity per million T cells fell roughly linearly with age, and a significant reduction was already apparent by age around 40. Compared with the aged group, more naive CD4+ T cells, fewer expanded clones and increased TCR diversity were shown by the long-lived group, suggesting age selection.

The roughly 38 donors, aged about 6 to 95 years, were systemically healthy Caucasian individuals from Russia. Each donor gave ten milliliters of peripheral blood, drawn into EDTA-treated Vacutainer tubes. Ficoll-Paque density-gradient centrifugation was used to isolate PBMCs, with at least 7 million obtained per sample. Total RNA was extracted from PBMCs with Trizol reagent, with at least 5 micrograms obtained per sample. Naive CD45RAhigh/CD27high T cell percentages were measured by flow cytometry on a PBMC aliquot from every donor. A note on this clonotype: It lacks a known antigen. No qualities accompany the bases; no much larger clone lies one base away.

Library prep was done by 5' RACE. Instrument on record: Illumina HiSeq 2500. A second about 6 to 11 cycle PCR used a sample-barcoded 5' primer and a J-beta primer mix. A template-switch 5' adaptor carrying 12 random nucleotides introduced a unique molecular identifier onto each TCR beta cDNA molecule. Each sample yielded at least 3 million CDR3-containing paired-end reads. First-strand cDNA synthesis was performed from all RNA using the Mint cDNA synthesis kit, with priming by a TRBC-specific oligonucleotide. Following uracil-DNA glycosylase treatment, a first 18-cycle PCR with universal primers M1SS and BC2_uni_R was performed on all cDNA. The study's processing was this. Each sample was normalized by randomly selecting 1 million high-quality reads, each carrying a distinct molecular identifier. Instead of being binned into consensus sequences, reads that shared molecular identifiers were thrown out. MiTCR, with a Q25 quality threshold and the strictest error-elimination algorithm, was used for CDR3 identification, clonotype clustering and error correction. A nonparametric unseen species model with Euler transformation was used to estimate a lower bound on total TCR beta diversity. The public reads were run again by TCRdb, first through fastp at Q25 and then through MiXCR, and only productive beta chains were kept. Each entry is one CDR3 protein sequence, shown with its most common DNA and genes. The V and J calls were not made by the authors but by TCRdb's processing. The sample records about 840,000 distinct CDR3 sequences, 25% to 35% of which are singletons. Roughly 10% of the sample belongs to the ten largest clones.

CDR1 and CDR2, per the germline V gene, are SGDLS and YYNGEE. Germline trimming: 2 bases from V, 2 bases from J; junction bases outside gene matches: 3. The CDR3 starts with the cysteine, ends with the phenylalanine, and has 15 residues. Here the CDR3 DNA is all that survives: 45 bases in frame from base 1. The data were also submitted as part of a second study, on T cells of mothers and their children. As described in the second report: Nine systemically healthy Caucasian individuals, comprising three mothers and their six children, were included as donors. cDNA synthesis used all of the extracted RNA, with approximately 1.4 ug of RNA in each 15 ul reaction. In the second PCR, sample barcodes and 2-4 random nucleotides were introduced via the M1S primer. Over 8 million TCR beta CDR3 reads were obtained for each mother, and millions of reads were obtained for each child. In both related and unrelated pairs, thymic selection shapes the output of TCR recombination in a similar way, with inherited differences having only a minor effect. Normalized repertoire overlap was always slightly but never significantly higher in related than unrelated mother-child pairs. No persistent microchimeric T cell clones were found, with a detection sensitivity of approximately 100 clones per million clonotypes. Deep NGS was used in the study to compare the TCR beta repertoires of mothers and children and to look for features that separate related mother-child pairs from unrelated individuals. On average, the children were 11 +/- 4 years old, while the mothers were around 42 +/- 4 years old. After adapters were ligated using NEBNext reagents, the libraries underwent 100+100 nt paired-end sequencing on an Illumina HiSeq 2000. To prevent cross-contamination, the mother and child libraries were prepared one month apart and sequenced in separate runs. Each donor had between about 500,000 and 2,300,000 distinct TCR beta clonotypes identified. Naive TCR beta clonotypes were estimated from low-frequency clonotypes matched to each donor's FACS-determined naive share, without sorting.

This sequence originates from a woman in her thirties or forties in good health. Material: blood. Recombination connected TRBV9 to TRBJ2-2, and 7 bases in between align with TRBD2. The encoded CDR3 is CASSVSGTNTGELFF. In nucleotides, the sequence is TGTGCCAGCAGCGTGAGCGGGACCAACACCGGGGAGCTGTTTTTT.